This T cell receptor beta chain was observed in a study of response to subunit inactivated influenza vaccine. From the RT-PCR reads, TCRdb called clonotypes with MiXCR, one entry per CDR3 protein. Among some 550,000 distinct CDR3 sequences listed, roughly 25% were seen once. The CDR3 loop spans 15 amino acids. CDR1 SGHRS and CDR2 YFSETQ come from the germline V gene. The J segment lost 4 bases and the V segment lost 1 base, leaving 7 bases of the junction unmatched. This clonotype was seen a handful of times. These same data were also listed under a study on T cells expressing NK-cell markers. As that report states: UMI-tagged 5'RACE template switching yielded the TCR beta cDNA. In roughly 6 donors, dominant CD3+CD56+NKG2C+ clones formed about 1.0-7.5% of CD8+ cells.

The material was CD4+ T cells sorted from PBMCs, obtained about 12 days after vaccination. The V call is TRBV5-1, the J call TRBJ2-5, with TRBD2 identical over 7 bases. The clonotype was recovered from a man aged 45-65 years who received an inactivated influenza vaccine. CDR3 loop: CASSLRAGEGETQYF. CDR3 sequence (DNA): TGCGCCAGCAGCTTGCGCGCGGGAGAGGGAGAGACCCAGTACTTC.